This TCR beta chain was sequenced during a study of blood T cells in healthy people across ages. Notes on the study in general: Long-lived donors carried more naive CD4+ cells and greater diversity than aged donors. Since the PBMCs were unsorted, naive and antigen-experienced cells could not be conclusively compared.

For this clonotype: Its antigen is still unknown. Germline and junction disagree at one end, which may indicate a read error.

Through a sample-barcoded 5' primer and a J-beta primer mix, a second PCR was run for roughly 7 to 12 cycles. TCRdb reanalysed the 5' RACE reads using MiXCR and keeps one entry per CDR3 protein. Found here are some 780,000 distinct CDR3 sequences, 45% to 70% of them singletons; the top ten hold about a quarter. The CDR3 has 13 amino acids. Germline CDR1 and CDR2: SNHLY and FYNNEI. V and J are TRBV2 and TRBJ2-5; the D gene could be TRBD1 or TRBD2 (6 bases each). The sequence was obtained from a man between 40 and 49 years old in good health. Material for sequencing was blood. CDR3 sequence: CASSKGGQESQYF. The DNA of the CDR3 is TGTGCCAGCTCGAAGGGGGGTCAAGAGTCCCAGTACTTC.